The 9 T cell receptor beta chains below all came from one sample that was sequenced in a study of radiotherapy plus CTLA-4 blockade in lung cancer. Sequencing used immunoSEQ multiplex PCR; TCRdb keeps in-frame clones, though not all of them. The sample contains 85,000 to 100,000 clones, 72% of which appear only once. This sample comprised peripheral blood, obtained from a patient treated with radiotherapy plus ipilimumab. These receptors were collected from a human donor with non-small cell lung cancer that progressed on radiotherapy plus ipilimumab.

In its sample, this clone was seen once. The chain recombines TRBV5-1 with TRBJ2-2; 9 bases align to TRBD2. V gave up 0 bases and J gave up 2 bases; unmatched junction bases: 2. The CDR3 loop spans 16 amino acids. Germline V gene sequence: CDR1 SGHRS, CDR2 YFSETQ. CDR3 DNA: TGCGCCAGCAGCTTGGGACTAGCGGTAAACACCGGGGAGCTGTTTTTT. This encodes CASSLGLAVNTGELFF.

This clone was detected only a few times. The CDR3 here is CASSFQFTGELFF. CDR3 sequence (DNA): TGTGCCAGCAGCTTCCAGTTCACCGGGGAGCTGTTTTTT. This chain joins TRBV5-8 and TRBJ2-2; no reliable D call. V was pared by 2 bases and J by 4 bases, with 6 bases between. Germline CDR1 and CDR2: SGHTS and YDEGEE. The CDR3 covers 13 residues.

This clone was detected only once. The DNA for the CDR3 is TGTGCCAGCTCCCGGGGACTAGCGGGAGCAACAGATACGCAGTATTTT. Translating it yields CASSRGLAGATDTQYF. The J gene is TRBJ2-3, the V gene TRBV18; 14 bases are a match to TRBD2. CDR3 length: 16 residues. The germline V gene has CDR1 KGHSH and CDR2 LQKENI. The J segment lost 3 bases and the V segment lost 6 bases, leaving 5 bases of the junction unmatched.

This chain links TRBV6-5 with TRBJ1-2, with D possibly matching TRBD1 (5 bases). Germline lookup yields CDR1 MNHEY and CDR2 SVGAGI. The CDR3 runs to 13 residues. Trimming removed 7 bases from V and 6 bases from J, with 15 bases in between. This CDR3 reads CASTPGGTHGYTF. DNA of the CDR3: TGTGCCAGCACCCCGGGGGGAACTCATGGCTACACCTTC.

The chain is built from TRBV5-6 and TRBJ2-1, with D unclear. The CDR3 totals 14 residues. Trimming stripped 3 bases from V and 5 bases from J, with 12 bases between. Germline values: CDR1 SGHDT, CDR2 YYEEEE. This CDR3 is CASSYIGRHNEQFF. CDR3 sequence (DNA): TGTGCCAGCAGCTATATTGGACGCCACAATGAGCAGTTCTTC.

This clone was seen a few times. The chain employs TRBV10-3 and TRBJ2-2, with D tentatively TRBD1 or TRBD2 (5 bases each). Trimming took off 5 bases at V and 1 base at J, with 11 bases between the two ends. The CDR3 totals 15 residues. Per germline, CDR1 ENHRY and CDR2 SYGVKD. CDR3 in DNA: TGTGCCATCAGTAGCGGACAAAAGAACACCGGGGAGCTGTTTTTT. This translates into CAISSGQKNTGELFF.

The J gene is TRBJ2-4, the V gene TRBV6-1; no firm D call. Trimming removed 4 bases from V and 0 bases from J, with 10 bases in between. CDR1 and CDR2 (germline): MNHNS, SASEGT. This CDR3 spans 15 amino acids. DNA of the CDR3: TGTGCCAGCAGTGGGGGTAGTCTAGCCAAAAACATTCAGTACTTC. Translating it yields CASSGGSLAKNIQYF.

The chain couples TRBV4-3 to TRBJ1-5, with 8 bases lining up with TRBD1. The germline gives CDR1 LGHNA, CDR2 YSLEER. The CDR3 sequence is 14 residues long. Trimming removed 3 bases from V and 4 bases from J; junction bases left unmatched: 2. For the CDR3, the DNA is TGCGCCAGCAGCCAGGACAGGGATAATCAGCCCCAGCATTTT. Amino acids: CASSQDRDNQPQHF.

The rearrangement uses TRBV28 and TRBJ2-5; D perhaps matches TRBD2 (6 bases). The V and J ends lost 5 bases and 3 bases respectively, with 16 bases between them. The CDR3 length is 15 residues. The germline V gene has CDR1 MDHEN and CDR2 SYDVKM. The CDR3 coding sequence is TGTGCCAGCAGTGACCCAGGCGGGGCAAAAGAGACCCAGTACTTC. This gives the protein CASSDPGGAKETQYF.